This T cell receptor (beta chain) was sequenced in a study of cytomegalovirus exposure and HLA in healthy donors. Findings of the study overall: Fewer N-insertions (relative to the roughly 660-donor mean) were reportedly seen in an Asian-associated ancestry cluster in a later analysis.

The PCR used 60 Vbeta and 13 Jbeta primers. Generated by immunoSEQ multiplex PCR, the TCRdb table keeps only in-frame clones and is missing some. The table shows hundreds of thousands of clones, with 60% to 85% occurring only once. With 5 bases removed from V and 1 base from J, the gap between germline ends came to 23 bases. Germline CDR1 reads LGHNT; CDR2 reads FRNRAP. The CDR3 spans 18 residues. About this clone itself: Its antigen is not identified.

The chain is built from TRBV12-5 and TRBJ2-5, with D perhaps TRBD2 (6 bases). The origin of this receptor is a man aged 35-49 years in good health and CMV-seronegative. The specimen sequenced was PBMCs. DNA of the CDR3: TGTGCTAGTGGTGCTCTTGATTCAACCTGGGAGGCCCAAGAGACCCAGTACTTC. Translating gives CASGALDSTWEAQETQYF.